This TCR beta chain originates from a study of tumor T cells in aggressive B-cell lymphoma. V was cut by 5 bases and J by 4 bases, with 5 bases left in between. From germline, CDR1 is DFQATT and CDR2 SNEGSKA (reference sequence). CDR3 size: 11 residues. Profiled with immunoSEQ multiplex PCR; TCRdb holds only in-frame clones, not every one. The table records some 2,000 clones, roughly 80% of them present only once. The TCR comes from an adult with diffuse large B cell lymphoma. This chain uses TRBV20-1 with TRBJ1-4, with unresolved D. The sample comprised tumor tissue. The chain's CDR3 is CSAGNNEKLFF. The CDR3 DNA reads TGCAGTGCTGGCAATAATGAAAAACTGTTTTTT.